These T cell receptor beta chains were read from a single sample in a study of beta chain features in type 1 diabetes. TCRdb keeps only in-frame clones here, not all; method: immunoSEQ multiplex PCR. Among roughly 700,000 clones listed, 13% were seen once. Sequencing was done on a sample of naive CD4+ T cells from blood. The source of these receptors is a man aged 18 to 30 with type 1 diabetes. Each CDR3 is given with its conserved first and last residue.

v_call: TRBV30
cdr3_aa: CAWRQNNSPLHF

v_call: TRBV19
cdr3_aa: CASSSDRPYSNQPQHF

v_call: TRBV30
cdr3_aa: CAWGTSPGTDTQYF

v_call: TRBV7-9
cdr3_aa: CASSLARGDEEKLFF

v_call: TRBV27
cdr3_aa: CASSAEGAPANYGYTF

v_call: TRBV18
cdr3_aa: CASSAGADTEAFF

v_call: TRBV14
cdr3_aa: CASSQDGLTPQHF

v_call: TRBV6-5
cdr3_aa: CASTYGTNTEAFF

v_call: TRBV23-1
cdr3_aa: CASRERAGPLIVIYEQYF

v_call: TRBV6-5
cdr3_aa: CASSRDRGESYEQYF

v_call: TRBV4-2
cdr3_aa: CASSQAFSPNTEAFF

v_call: TRBV7-2
cdr3_aa: CASSPPGTSVSGELFF

v_call: TRBV5-4
cdr3_aa: CASSLYDPSNYGYTF

v_call: TRBV9
cdr3_aa: CASSVTGDSYEQYF

v_call: TRBV20-1
cdr3_aa: CSAQGADTQYF

v_call: TRBV7-9
cdr3_aa: CASSRGLAGTDTQYF

v_call: TRBV5-6
cdr3_aa: CASSLVDRDTDTQYF

v_call: TRBV7-2
cdr3_aa: CASSLRQLNTEAFF

v_call: TRBV9
cdr3_aa: CASSVESYGYTF

v_call: TRBV6-5
cdr3_aa: CAIYLAGTDTQYF

v_call: TRBV18
cdr3_aa: CASSPRTGGITDTQYF

v_call: TRBV13
cdr3_aa: CASSLEDRGIYEQYF

v_call: TRBV7-6
cdr3_aa: CASSLQATNEKLFF

v_call: TRBV18
cdr3_aa: CASSQGQGLEAFF

v_call: TRBV5-4
cdr3_aa: CASSDRDIEPWTQYF

v_call: TRBV7-8
cdr3_aa: CASSRGTGTTSEAFF

v_call: TRBV5-1
cdr3_aa: CASSLSGSDTQYF

v_call: TRBV19
cdr3_aa: CASSTLQGAVVNEQFF

v_call: TRBV7-2
cdr3_aa: CASSLVADNYGYTF

v_call: TRBV30
cdr3_aa: CALARLAGVTGELFF

v_call: TRBV30
cdr3_aa: CAWSTDSYGYTF

v_call: TRBV6-6
cdr3_aa: CASSYSKGTEAFF

v_call: TRBV2
cdr3_aa: CASSGARDRQETQYF

v_call: TRBV4-1
cdr3_aa: CASSQDQDQNYGYTF

v_call: TRBV9
cdr3_aa: CASSVASLAGAGYNEQFF

v_call: TRBV27
cdr3_aa: CASSIRGPLSYEQYF

v_call: TRBV29-1
cdr3_aa: CSVDRGQNTEAFF

v_call: TRBV15
cdr3_aa: CATSRRGEGRKTSGANVLTF

v_call: TRBV6-5
cdr3_aa: CASSYSDSTFSTEAFF

v_call: TRBV4-1
cdr3_aa: CASSQGQGRGTDTQYF

v_call: TRBV7-3
cdr3_aa: CASSPGTPYEAFF

v_call: TRBV30
cdr3_aa: CASQRAGEQYF

v_call: TRBV4-1
cdr3_aa: CASSQPTEGDHQPQHF

v_call: TRBV7-8
cdr3_aa: CASSFVGTDTQYF

v_call: TRBV11-1
cdr3_aa: CASSLDLQETQYF

v_call: TRBV12-5
cdr3_aa: CASGLGIETQYF

v_call: TRBV7-2
cdr3_aa: CASSPGQGGNQPQHF

v_call: TRBV5-6
cdr3_aa: CASSRQGLNQPQHF

v_call: TRBV19
cdr3_aa: CASSTGRAGSNQPQHF